The entry below gives a single TCR beta chain sequence along with its context. Here immunoSEQ multiplex PCR was the method, and the copy in TCRdb shows in-frame clones only, minus some. The profile covers tens of thousands of clones, with around 90% appearing a single time and 2.5% to 3.5% taken by the ten largest. The sample belongs to a study of OX40 agonist ivuxolimab in advanced cancers. The CDR3 extends over 12 amino acids. V shed 5 bases and J shed 1 base, with 8 bases lying between them. Germline CDR1 and CDR2: SQVTM and ANQGSEA. This clonotype originated in an adult with an advanced solid tumor such as melanoma, head and neck, liver or kidney cancer. The chain uses TRBV29-1 and TRBJ2-5, with D unresolved. Sequencing used CD4+ or CD8+ T cells sorted from blood, obtained in a trial of the OX40 agonist ivuxolimab. CDR3 protein: CSVSGFQETQYF. The DNA of the CDR3 is TGCAGCGTTAGTGGCTTCCAAGAGACCCAGTACTTC.